The T cell receptor (beta chain) under discussion was sequenced for a study of CD8 T cells in acute hepatitis C reinfection. Whole-study context: Acute-phase sampling occurred no later than 168 days after estimated infection. Study findings and constraints: TRBV04 and TRBV06 were preferentially used in all groups, not explained by naive pool overrepresentation.

This clone was seen only a few times. This CDR3 is built from 14 residues. After removal of 10 bases from V and 6 bases from J, the junction contained 11 bases not matched to a gene. Germline V lookup: CDR1 MNHNS, CDR2 SASEGT. Described time point: acute HCV infection, within 168 days of estimated infection date. Sequencing of hepatitis C virus-specific cells was done ex vivo rather than after in vitro expansion. TCRdb's table, derived via immunoSEQ multiplex PCR, lists solely in-frame clones and lacks some. In the table there are approximately 4,200 clones, around 41% of which are singletons. This sequence was found in a man younger than 45 with chronic hepatitis C. The sequencing here drew on HCV NS3-1073 tetramer-sorted CD8+ T cells from PBMCs, taken during acute infection. The chain carries TRBV6-1 and TRBJ2-3; TRBD1 matches 9 bases. The CDR3 sequence is CATPGQGPGDTQYF. CDR3 DNA sequence: TGTGCCACTCCGGGACAGGGACCTGGGGATACGCAGTATTTT.